This is a list of T cell receptor beta chains from one sample in a study of shared clonotypes between healthy human individuals. The method was immunoSEQ multiplex PCR; TCRdb's version includes in-frame clones alone and lacks a portion of them. The sample contains about 710,000 clones, about two thirds of which appear only once. Sequencing was done on a sample of memory CD4+ T cells sorted from blood. Receptor source: a woman aged 30 to 39 in good health. CDR3s include the opening cysteine and the closing phenylalanine or tryptophan. A D gene is named only where the DNA matches it firmly. Expanded clones are given a class, and other clones once, few, many or no size at all.

CDR3 DNA | CDR3 protein | J gene | clone size | D gene | V gene
TGCGCCAGCAGCGCCGGGACAGTCGGAAACACCATATATTTT | CASSAGTVGNTIYF | TRBJ1-3 | few | TRBD1 | TRBV5-1
TGTGCCAGCAGGAAAGATAGGCGGGACACAGATACGCAGTATTTT | CASRKDRRDTDTQYF | TRBJ2-3 | NA | NA | TRBV2
TGCGCCAGCAGCTTCCGAGGGGATCGGAATGAAAAACTGTTTTTT | CASSFRGDRNEKLFF | TRBJ1-4 | NA | NA | TRBV5-1
TGTGCCACCAGCAGAGATCACGAGGCCGAGCAGTACTTC | CATSRDHEAEQYF | TRBJ2-7 | NA | NA | TRBV15
TGTGCCAGCATCTCGTGGGGGGCCTCCGGAGGCGGGGAGCTGTTTTTT | CASISWGASGGGELFF | TRBJ2-2 | NA | NA | TRBV27
TGCGCCAGCAGTGCCCTGGCTTCTGGAAACACCATATATTTT | CASSALASGNTIYF | TRBJ1-3 | NA | NA | TRBV10-1
TGCGCCAGCGCCGGTTCCAGGGATAGTTACAATGAGCAGTTCTTC | CASAGSRDSYNEQFF | TRBJ2-1 | NA | NA | TRBV10-2
TGTGCCAGCAGCCGTCGAGGCGAAACTAGAATCCAAGAGACCCAGTACTTC | CASSRRGETRIQETQYF | TRBJ2-5 | NA | NA | TRBV7-9
TGTGCCAGCTCACCCGCCTTGGGGTGGTCTGGAAACACCATATATTTT | CASSPALGWSGNTIYF | TRBJ1-3 | many | NA | TRBV18
TGTGCCAGCAGCTTGGGTGGAGGGGCAGAACAGCCCCAGCATTTT | CASSLGGGAEQPQHF | TRBJ1-5 | NA | NA | TRBV5-4
TGCGCCAGCAGCTTGGTGGGTGCCGGTGTGGACGAGCAGTACTTC | CASSLVGAGVDEQYF | TRBJ2-7 | NA | NA | TRBV5-1
TGTGCCAGCAGCCCGGGGACAGATCCCAACTACGAGCAGTACTTC | CASSPGTDPNYEQYF | TRBJ2-7 | NA | TRBD1 | TRBV7-9
TGTGCCAGCAGCTCCACGGGGGCAGGGGGCACTGAAGCTTTCTTT | CASSSTGAGGTEAFF | TRBJ1-1 | NA | TRBD1 | TRBV6-1
TGTGCCAGCATCGGGACTAGCGTGAACACCGGGGAGCTGTTTTTT | CASIGTSVNTGELFF | TRBJ2-2 | once | TRBD2 | TRBV28
TGTGCCACCGGGCGATTCTCCTACGAGCAGTACTTC | CATGRFSYEQYF | TRBJ2-7 | NA | NA | TRBV2
TGTGCCAGCAGTTCATCCGGGACAAGGACTAACACAGATACGCAGTATTTT | CASSSSGTRTNTDTQYF | TRBJ2-3 | NA | NA | TRBV28
TGTGCCAGCAGTCGGGGCCCTACCTACAATGAGCAGTTCTTC | CASSRGPTYNEQFF | TRBJ2-1 | NA | NA | TRBV27
TGTGCCAGCAGCGCATGGACAGGGGGCTCTGGAAACACCATATATTTT | CASSAWTGGSGNTIYF | TRBJ1-3 | NA | TRBD1 | TRBV5-5
TGTGCCACTATAGTAGGGGACACAAAGTACTTC | CATIVGDTKYF | TRBJ2-5 | NA | NA | TRBV19
TGTGCCAGCAGCCAAGATTACGGACAGTATCGAGAAAAACTGTTTTTT | CASSQDYGQYREKLFF | TRBJ1-4 | NA | NA | TRBV4-2
TGTGCCAATGCCAGGGGGCTGTACACTGAAGCTTTCTTT | CANARGLYTEAFF | TRBJ1-1 | NA | TRBD1 | TRBV2
TGTGCCAGCAGTGAAGGGGTGGCGGAATCGAACACCGGGGAGCTGTTTTTT | CASSEGVAESNTGELFF | TRBJ2-2 | few | NA | TRBV25-1
TGTGCCAGCAGTTCGGCCCCCGGGGCCTACGAGCAGTACTTC | CASSSAPGAYEQYF | TRBJ2-7 | NA | NA | TRBV28
TGTGCCAGCTCATGGTTACAAGAGACCCAGTACTTC | CASSWLQETQYF | TRBJ2-5 | NA | NA | TRBV18
TGTGCCAGCAGCCAAGCCGTCTTACAGGGGGCTGGAAACACCATATATTTT | CASSQAVLQGAGNTIYF | TRBJ1-3 | few | TRBD1 | TRBV7-9
TGTGCCAGCAGCACCCGGACAGGGTCAGGGGAAAAACTGTTTTTT | CASSTRTGSGEKLFF | TRBJ1-4 | NA | TRBD1 | TRBV5-4
TGTGCCAGCAGCTTAACGGGGCCTAACAATGAGCAGTTCTTC | CASSLTGPNNEQFF | TRBJ2-1 | NA | NA | TRBV11-2
TGTGCCAGCAGTGAACTAGCGGGGCCCGGAACGCAGTATTTT | CASSELAGPGTQYF | TRBJ2-3 | few | TRBD2 | TRBV2
TGTGCCAGCAGCTCACCCGGGACAGGGTCCCTTGTTTATGGCTACACCTTC | CASSSPGTGSLVYGYTF | TRBJ1-2 | NA | TRBD1 | TRBV5-4
TGTGCCAGCAGTGGGAACCGGCAGACCCAGTACTTC | CASSGNRQTQYF | TRBJ2-5 | NA | NA | TRBV2
TGTGCCAGTAGTATTGCCTGGAACACTGAAGCTTTCTTT | CASSIAWNTEAFF | TRBJ1-1 | NA | NA | TRBV19
TGTGCCAGCAGCTTAGTGGGAGGGTACGAGCAGTACTTC | CASSLVGGYEQYF | TRBJ2-7 | NA | TRBD2 | TRBV7-8